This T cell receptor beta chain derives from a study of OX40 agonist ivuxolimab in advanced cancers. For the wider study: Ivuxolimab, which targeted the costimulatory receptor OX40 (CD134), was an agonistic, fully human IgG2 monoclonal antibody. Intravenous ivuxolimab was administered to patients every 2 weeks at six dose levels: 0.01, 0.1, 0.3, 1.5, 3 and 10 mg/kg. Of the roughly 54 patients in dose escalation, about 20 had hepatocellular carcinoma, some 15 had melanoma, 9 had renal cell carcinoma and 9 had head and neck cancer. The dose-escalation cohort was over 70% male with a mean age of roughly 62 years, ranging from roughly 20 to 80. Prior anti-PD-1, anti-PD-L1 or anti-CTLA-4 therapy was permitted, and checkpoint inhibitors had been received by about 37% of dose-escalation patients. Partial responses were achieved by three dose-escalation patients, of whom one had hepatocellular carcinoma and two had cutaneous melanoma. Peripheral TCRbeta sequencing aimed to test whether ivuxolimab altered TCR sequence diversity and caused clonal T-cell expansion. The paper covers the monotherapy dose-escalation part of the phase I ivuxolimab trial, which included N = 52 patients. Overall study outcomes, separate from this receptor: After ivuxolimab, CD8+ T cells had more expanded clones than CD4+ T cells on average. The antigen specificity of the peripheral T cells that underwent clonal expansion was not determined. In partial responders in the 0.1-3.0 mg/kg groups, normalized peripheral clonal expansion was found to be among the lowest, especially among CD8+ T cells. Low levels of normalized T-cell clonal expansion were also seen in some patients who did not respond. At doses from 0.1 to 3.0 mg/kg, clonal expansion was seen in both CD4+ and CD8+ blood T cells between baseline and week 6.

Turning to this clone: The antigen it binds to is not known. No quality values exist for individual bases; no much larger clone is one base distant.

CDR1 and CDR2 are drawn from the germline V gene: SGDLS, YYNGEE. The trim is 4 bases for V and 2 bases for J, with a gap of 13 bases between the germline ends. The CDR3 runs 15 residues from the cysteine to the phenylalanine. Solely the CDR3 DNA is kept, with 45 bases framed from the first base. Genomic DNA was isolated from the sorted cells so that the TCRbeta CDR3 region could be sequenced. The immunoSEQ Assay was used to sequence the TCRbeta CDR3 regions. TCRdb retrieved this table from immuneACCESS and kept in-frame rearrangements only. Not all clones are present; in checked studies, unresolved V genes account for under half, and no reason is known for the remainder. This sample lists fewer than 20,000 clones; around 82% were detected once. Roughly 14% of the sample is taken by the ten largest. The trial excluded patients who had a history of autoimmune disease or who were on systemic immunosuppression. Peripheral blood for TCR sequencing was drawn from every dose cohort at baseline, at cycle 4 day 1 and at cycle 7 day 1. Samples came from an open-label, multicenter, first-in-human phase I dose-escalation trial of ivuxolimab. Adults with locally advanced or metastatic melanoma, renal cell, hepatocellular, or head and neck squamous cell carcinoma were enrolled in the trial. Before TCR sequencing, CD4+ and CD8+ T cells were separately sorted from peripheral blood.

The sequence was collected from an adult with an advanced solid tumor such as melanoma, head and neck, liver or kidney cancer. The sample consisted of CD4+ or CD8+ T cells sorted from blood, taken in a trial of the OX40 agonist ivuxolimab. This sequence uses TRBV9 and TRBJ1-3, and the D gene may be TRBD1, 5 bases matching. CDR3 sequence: CASSPQGSTGNTIYF. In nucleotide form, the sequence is TGTGCCAGCAGCCCCCAGGGTTCAACTGGAAACACCATATATTTT. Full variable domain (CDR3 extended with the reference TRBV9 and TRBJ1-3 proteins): DSGVTQTPKHLITATGQRVTLRCSPRSGDLSVYWYQQSLDQGLQFLIQYYNGEERAKGNILERFSAQQFPDLHSELNLSSLELGDSALYFCASSPQGSTGNTIYFGEGSWLTVV.